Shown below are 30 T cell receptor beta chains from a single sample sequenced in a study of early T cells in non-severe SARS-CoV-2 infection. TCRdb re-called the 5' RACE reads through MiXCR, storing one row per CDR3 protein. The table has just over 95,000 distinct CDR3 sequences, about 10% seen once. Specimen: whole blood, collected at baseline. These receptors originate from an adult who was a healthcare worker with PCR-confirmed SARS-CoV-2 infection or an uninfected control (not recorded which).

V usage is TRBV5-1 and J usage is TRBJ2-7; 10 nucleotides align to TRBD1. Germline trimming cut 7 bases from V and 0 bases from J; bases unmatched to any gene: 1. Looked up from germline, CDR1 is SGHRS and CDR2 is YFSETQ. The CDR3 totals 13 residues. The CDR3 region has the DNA TGCGCCAGCCGGGACAGGGGCTCCTACGAGCAGTACTTC. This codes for CASRDRGSYEQYF.

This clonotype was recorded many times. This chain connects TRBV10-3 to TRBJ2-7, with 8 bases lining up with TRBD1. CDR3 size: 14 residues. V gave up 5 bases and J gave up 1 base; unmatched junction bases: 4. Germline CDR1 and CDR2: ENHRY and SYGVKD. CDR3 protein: CAISLGQESYEQYF. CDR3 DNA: TGTGCCATCAGTTTGGGACAGGAGTCCTACGAGCAGTACTTC.

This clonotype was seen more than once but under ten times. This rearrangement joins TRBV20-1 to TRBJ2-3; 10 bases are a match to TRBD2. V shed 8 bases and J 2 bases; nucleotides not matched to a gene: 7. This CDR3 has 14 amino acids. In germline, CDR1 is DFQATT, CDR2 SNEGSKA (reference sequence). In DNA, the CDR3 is TGCAGTAACCTTCTAGCGGGGGACACAGATACGCAGTATTTT. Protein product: CSNLLAGDTDTQYF.

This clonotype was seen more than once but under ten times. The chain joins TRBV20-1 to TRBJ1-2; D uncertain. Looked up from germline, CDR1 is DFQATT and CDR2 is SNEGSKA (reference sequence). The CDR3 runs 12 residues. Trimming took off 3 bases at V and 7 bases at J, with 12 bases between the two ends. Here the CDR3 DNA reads TGCAGTGCTAGGGTTCGGGGAATTGGCTACACCTTC. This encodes CSARVRGIGYTF.

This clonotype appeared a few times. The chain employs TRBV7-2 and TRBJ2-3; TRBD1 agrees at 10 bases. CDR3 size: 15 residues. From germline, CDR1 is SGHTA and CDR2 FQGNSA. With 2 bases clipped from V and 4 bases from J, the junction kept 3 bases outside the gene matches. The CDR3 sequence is CASSLYGQGADTQYF. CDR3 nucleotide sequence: TGTGCCAGCAGCTTATACGGACAGGGGGCAGATACGCAGTATTTT. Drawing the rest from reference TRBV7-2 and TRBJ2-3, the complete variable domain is GAGVSQSPSNKVTEKGKDVELRCDPISGHTALYWYRQSLGQGLEFLIYFQGNSAPDKSGLPSDRFSAERTGGSVSTLTIQRTQQEDSAVYLCASSLYGQGADTQYFGPGTRLTVL.

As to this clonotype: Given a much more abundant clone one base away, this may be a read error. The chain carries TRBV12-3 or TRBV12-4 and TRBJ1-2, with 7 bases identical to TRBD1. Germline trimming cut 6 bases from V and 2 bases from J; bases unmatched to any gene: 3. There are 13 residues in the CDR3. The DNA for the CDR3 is TGTGCCAGCAGGCAGACAGGGAACTATGGCTACACCTTC. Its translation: CASRQTGNYGYTF.

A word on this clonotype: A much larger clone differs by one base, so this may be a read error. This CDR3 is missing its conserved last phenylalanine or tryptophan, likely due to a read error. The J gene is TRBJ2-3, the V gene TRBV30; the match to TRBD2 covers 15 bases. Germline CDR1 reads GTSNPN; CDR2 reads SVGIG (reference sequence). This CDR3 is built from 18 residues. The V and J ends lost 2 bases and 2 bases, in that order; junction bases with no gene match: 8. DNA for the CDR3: TGTGCCTGGAGTATGGGACTAGCGGGAGGTTCGTTCACAGATACGCAGTATTTG. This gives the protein CAWSMGLAGGSFTDTQYL.

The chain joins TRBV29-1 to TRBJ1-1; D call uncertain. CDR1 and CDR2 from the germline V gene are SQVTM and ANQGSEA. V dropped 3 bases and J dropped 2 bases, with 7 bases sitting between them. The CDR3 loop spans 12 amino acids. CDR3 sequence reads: CSVDLVNTEAFF. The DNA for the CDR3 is TGCAGCGTTGACCTCGTTAACACTGAAGCTTTCTTT.

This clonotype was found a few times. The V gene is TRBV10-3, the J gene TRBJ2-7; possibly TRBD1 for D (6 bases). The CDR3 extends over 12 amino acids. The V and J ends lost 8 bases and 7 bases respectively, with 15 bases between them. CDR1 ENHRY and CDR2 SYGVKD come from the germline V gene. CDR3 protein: CAILGGNGEQYF. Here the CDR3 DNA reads TGTGCCATCCTAGGGGGAAATGGGGAGCAGTACTTC.

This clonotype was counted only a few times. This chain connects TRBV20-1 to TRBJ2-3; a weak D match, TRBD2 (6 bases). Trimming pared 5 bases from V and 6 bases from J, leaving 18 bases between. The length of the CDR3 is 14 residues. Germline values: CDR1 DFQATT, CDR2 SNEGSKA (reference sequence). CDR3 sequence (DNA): TGCAGTGCTTGGGCGGGGCCCCCCCGGGATACGCAGTATTTT. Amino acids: CSAWAGPPRDTQYF.

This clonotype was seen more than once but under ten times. CDR3 coding DNA: TGCAGTGCTTCAGGTGCACTAGCGGGGGGCAATTTTCGCACAGATACGCAGTATTTT. It encodes CSASGALAGGNFRTDTQYF. The rearrangement links TRBV20-1 to TRBJ2-3; 12 bases line up with TRBD2. This CDR3 contains 19 residues. Germline CDR1 reads DFQATT; CDR2 reads SNEGSKA (reference sequence). V trimming: 5 bases; J trimming: 1 base; junction bases outside the gene matches: 16.

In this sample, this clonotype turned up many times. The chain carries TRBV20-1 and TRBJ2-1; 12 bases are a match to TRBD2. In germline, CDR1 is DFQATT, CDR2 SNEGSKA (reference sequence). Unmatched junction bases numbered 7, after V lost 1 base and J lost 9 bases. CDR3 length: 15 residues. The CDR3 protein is CSARAPSGGAGEQFF. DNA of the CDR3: TGCAGTGCTAGAGCCCCTAGCGGGGGGGCTGGTGAGCAGTTCTTC.

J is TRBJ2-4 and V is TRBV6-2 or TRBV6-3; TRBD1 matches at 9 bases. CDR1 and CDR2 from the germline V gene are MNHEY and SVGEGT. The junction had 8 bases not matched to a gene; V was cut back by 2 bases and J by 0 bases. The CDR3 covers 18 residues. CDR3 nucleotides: TGTGCCAGCAGTTACCCGGGACAGGGCAGGTTAGCCAAAAACATTCAGTACTTC. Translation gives CASSYPGQGRLAKNIQYF.

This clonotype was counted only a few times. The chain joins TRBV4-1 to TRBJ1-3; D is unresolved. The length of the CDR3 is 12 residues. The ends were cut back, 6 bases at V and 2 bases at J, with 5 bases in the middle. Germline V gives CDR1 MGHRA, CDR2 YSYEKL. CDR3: CASSRTGNTIYF. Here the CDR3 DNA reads TGCGCCAGCAGTAGAACTGGAAACACCATATATTTT.

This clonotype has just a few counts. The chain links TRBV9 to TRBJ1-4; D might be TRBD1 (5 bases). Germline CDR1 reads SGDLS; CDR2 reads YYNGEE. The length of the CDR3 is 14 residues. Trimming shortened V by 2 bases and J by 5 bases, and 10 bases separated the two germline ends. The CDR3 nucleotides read TGTGCCAGCAGCGTGACAGTTAGAAATGAAAAACTGTTTTTT. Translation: CASSVTVRNEKLFF.

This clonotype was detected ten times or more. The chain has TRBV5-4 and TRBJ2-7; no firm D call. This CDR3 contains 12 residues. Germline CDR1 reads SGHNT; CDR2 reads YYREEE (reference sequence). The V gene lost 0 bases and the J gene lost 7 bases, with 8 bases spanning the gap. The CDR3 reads CASSLAFQEQYF. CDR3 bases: TGTGCCAGCAGCTTGGCGTTCCAGGAGCAGTACTTC.

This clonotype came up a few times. CDR3 sequence (DNA): TGTGCCAGCAGTCGGGAGTTAGGTGAGCAGTTCTTC. Protein sequence: CASSRELGEQFF. This chain connects TRBV6-2 or TRBV6-3 to TRBJ2-1, with D maybe TRBD2 (6 bases). The CDR3 spans 12 residues. The V end was cut by 5 bases, the J end by 9 bases, with 11 bases between. CDR1 MNHEY and CDR2 SVGEGT come from the germline V gene.

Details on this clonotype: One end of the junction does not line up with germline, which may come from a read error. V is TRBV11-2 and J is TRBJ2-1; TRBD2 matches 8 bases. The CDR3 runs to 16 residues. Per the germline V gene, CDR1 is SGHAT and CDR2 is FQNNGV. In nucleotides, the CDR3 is TGTGTCAGCAGCTTTGAACGTTGGACTAGCCACAATGAGCAGTTCTTC. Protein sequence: CVSSFERWTSHNEQFF.

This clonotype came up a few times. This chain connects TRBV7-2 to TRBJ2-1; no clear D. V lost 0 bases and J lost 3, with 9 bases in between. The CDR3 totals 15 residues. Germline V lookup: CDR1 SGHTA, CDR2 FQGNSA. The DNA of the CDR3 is TGTGCCAGCAGCTTAGCGCGTACCCTCTACAATGAGCAGTTCTTC. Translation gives CASSLARTLYNEQFF.

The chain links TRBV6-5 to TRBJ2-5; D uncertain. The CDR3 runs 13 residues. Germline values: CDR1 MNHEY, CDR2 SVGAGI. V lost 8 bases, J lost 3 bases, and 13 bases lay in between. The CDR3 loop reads CASASVVKETQYF. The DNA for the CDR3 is TGTGCCAGCGCCTCTGTGGTCAAAGAGACCCAGTACTTC.

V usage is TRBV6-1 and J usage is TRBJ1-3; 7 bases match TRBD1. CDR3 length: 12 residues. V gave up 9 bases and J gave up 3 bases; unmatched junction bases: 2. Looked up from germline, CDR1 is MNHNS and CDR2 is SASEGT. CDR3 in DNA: TGTGCCAGTGGGACAGATGGAAACACCATATATTTT. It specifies CASGTDGNTIYF.

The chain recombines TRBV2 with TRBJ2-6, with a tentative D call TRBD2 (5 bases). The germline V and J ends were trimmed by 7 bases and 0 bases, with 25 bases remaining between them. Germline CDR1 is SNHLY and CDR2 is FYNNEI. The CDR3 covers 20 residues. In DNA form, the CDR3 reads TGTGCCAGCACCCCCGAGGGCGGCGCCATAAGTGGCTCTGGGGCCAACGTCCTGACTTTC. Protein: CASTPEGGAISGSGANVLTF.

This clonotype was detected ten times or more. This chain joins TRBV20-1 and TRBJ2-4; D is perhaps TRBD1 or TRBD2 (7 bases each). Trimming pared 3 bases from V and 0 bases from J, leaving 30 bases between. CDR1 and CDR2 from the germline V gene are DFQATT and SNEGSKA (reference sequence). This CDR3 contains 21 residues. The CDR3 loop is CSASGQGGIGGDQIAKNIQYF. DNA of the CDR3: TGCAGTGCTAGCGGGCAGGGGGGGATTGGTGGAGATCAAATAGCCAAAAACATTCAGTACTTC.

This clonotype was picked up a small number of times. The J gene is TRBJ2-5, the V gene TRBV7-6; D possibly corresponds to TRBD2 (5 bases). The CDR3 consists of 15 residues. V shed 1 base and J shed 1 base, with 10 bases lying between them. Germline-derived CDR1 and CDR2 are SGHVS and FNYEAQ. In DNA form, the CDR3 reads TGTGCCAGCAGCTTAGTTGGGGAGACCCAAGAGACCCAGTACTTC. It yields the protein CASSLVGETQETQYF.

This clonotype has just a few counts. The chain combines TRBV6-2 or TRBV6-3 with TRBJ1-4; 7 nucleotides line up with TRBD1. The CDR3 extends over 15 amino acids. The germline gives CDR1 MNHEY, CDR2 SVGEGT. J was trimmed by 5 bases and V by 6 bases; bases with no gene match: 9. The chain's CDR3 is CASSVGQAGNEKLFF. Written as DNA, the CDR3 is TGTGCCAGCAGCGTTGGACAGGCGGGGAATGAAAAACTGTTTTTT.

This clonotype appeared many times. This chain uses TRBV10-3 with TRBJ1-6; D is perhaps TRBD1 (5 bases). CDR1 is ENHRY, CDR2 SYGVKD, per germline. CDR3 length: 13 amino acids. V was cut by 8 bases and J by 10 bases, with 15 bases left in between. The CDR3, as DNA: TGTGCCATCGGGGCAGTTAGAGAGTCACCCCTCCACTTT. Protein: CAIGAVRESPLHF.

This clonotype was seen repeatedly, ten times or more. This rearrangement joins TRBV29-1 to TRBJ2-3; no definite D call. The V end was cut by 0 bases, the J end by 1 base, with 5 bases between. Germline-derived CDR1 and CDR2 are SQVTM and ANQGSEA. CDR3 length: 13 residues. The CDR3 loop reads CSVEDVGTDTQYF. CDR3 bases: TGCAGCGTTGAAGACGTAGGCACAGATACGCAGTATTTT.

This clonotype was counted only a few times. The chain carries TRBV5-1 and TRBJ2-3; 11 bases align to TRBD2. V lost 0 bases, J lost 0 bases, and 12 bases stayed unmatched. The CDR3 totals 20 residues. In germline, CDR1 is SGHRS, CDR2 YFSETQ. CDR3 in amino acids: CASSLDYVAGGRASTDTQYF. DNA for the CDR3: TGCGCCAGCAGCTTGGACTATGTAGCGGGAGGGCGGGCCAGCACAGATACGCAGTATTTT. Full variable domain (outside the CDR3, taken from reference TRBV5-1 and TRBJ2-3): KAGVTQTPRYLIKTRGQQVTLSCSPISGHRSVSWYQQTPGQGLQFLFEYFSETQRNKGNFPGRFSGRQFSNSRSEMNVSTLELGDSALYLCASSLDYVAGGRASTDTQYFGPGTRLTVL.

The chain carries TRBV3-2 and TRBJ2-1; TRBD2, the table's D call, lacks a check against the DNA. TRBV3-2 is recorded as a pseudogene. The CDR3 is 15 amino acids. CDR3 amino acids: CASSQPTGGRNEQFF. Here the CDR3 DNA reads TGTGCCAGCAGCCAACCCACGGGAGGGCGTAATGAGCAGTTCTTC.

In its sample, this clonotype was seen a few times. This CDR3 reads CSALPGLGTDTQYF. CDR3 DNA sequence: TGCAGCGCCTTGCCCGGACTCGGCACAGATACGCAGTATTTT. The rearrangement joins TRBV20-1 to TRBJ2-3; a possible D gene is TRBD2 (5 bases). The CDR3 runs 14 residues. Germline CDR1 DFQATT, CDR2 SNEGSKA (reference sequence).